The sequence of this T cell receptor (beta chain) was determined in a study of blood T cell repertoires in COVID-19. About the study: Samples came from the United States, Italy and Spain, spanning acute and convalescent COVID-19. In each case, the material was cDNA or gDNA derived from T cells, B-cell-depleted T cells, or PBMCs.

V lost 8 bases and J 4 bases, leaving 23 bases between the germline ends. Germline V gene lookup returns CDR1 MNHEY and CDR2 SMNVEV (reference sequence). There are 16 residues in the CDR3. In the authors' workflow: Scientists estimated how many nucleated cells there were by amplifying reference gene primers. TCRdb's table, derived via immunoSEQ multiplex PCR, lists solely in-frame clones and lacks some. V, J and clone size reflect that table, while D and trimming were determined from the DNA. This table has 140,000 or so clones, around four fifths appearing once. The sequenced sample was peripheral blood. The V and J genes are TRBV27 and TRBJ1-2, with a possible D match to TRBD1 (5 bases). The sequence came from a woman at least 80 years old with acute or convalescent COVID-19. CDR3 in DNA: TGTGCCAGCGGCTTGGGGGGACTCCTGGGGGTCTATGGCTACACCTTC. It yields the protein CASGLGGLLGVYGYTF.